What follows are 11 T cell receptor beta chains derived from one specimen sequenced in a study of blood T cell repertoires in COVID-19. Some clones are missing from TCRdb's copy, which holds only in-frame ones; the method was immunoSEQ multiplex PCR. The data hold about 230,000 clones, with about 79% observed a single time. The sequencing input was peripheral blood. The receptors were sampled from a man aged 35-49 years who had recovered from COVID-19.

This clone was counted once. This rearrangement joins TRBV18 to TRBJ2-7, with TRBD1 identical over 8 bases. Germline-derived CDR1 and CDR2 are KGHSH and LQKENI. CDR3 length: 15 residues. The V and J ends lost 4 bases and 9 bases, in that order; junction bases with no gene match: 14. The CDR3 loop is CASSLGTGELVGQYF. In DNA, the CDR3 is TGTGCCAGCTCACTTGGGACAGGAGAATTAGTAGGGCAGTACTTC. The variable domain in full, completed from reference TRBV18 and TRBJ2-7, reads NAGVMQNPRHLVRRRGQEARLRCSPMKGHSHVYWYRQLPEEGLKFMVYLQKENIIDESGMPKERFSAEFPKEGPSILRIQQVVRGDSAAYFCASSLGTGELVGQYFGPGTRLTVT.

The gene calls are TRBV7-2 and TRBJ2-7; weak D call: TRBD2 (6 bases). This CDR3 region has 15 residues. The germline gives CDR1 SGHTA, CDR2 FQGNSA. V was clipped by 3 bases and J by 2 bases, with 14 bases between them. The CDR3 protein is CASSLNGPGAYEQYF. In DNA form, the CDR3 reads TGTGCCAGCAGCTTGAACGGACCGGGGGCCTACGAGCAGTACTTC.

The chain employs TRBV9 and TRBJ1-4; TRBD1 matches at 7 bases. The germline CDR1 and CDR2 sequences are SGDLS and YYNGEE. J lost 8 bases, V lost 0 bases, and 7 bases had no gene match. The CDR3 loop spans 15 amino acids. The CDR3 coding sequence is TGTGCCAGCAGCGTAGCTCAGGGGGAAGGCGAAAAACTGTTTTTT. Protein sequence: CASSVAQGEGEKLFF.

The CDR3 DNA sequence: TGTGCCAGCAGCTTGGTGGGGGCGCGGGATGAAAAACTGTTTTTT. It translates to CASSLVGARDEKLFF. This chain joins TRBV7-9 and TRBJ1-4, with D perhaps TRBD1 (6 bases). The CDR3 consists of 15 residues. Trimming stripped 3 bases from V and 6 bases from J, with 14 bases between. The germline V gene encodes CDR1 SEHNR and CDR2 FQNEAQ (reference sequence).

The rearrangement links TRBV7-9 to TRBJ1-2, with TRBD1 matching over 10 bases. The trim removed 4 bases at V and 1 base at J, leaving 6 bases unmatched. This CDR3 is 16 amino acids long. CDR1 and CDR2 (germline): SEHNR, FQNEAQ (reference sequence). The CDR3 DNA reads TGTGCCAGCAGCTCCTGGGACAGGGGACTTAACTATGGCTACACCTTC. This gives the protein CASSSWDRGLNYGYTF. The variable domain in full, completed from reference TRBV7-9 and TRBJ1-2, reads DTGVSQNPRHKITKRGQNVTFRCDPISEHNRLYWYRQTLGQGPEFLTYFQNEAQLEKSRLLSDRFSAERPKGSFSTLEIQRTEQGDSAMYLCASSSWDRGLNYGYTFGSGTRLTVV.

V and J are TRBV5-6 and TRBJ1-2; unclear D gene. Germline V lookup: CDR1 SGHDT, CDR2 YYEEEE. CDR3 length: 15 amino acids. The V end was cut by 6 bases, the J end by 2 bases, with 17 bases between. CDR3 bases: TGTGCCAGCATCGGTATTTCACGGGGAAACTATGGCTACACCTTC. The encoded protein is CASIGISRGNYGYTF. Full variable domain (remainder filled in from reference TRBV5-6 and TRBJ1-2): DAGVTQSPTHLIKTRGQQVTLRCSPKSGHDTVSWYQQALGQGPQFIFQYYEEEERQRGNFPDRFSGHQFPNYSSELNVNALLLGDSALYLCASIGISRGNYGYTFGSGTRLTVV.

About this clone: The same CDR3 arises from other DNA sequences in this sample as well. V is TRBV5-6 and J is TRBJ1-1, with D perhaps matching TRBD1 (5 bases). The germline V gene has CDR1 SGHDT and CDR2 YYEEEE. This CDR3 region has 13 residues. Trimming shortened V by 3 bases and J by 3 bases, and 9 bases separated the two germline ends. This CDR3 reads CASSSQGYTEAFF. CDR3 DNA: TGTGCCAGCAGCTCTCAGGGATACACTGAAGCTTTCTTT. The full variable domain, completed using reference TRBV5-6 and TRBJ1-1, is DAGVTQSPTHLIKTRGQQVTLRCSPKSGHDTVSWYQQALGQGPQFIFQYYEEEERQRGNFPDRFSGHQFPNYSSELNVNALLLGDSALYLCASSSQGYTEAFFGQGTRLTVV.

The CDR3 region is CASSPPTSTDTQYF. The CDR3 coding sequence is TGTGCCAGCTCACCCCCAACTAGCACAGATACGCAGTATTTT. The chain employs TRBV18 and TRBJ2-3; D unresolved. V lost 3 bases, J lost 0 bases, and 7 bases lay in between. Germline V lookup: CDR1 KGHSH, CDR2 LQKENI. The CDR3 sequence is 14 residues long.

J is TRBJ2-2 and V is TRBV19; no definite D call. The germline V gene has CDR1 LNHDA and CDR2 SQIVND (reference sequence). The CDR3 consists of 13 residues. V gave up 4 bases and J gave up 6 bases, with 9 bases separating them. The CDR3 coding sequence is TGTGCCAGTAGTACCTGGAGTTCCGGGGAGCTGTTTTTT. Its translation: CASSTWSSGELFF.

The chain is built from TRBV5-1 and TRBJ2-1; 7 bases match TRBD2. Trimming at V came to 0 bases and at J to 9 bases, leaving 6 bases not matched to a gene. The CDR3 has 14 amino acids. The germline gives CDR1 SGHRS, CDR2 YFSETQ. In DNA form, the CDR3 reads TGCGCCAGCAGCTTGGACCCAACGGGGGGTGAGCAGTTCTTC. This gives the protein CASSLDPTGGEQFF.

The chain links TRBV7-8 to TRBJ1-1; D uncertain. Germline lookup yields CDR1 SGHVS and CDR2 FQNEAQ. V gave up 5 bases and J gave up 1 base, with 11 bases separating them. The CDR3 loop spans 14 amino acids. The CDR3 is CASSPTISNTEAFF. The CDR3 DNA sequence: TGTGCCAGCAGCCCTACCATTTCGAACACTGAAGCTTTCTTT.